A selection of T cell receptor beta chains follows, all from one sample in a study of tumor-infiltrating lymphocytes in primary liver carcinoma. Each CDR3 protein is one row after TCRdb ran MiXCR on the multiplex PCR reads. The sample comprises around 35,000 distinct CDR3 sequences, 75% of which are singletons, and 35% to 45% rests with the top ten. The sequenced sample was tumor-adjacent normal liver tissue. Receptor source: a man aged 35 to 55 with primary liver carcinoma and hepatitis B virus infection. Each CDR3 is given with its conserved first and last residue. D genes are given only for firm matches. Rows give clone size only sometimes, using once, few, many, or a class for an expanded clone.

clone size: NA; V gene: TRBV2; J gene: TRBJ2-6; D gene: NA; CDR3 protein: CAILFRQAGANVLTF; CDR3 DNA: TGTGCCATCTTGTTTCGACAGGCTGGGGCCAACGTCTTGACTTTC
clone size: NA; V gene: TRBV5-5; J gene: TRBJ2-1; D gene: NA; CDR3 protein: CASNLAPDRYNEQFF; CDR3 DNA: TGTGCCAGCAATTTAGCCCCGGACAGATACAATGAGCAGTTCTTC
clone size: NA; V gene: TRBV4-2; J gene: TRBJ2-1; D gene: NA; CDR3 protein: CTSSQADEQFF; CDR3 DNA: TGTACCAGCAGCCAAGCTGATGAACAGTTCTTC
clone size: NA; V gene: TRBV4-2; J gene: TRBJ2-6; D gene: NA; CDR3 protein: CASSQGASSGATVLTF; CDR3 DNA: TGTGCCAGCAGTCAAGGAGCAAGCTCTGGGGCCACCGTGCTGACTTTC
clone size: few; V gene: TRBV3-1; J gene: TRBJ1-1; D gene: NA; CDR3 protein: CASSQDLGLRGTEAFF; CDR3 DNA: TGTGCCAGCAGCCAAGATCTCGGACTAAGGGGGACTGAAGCTTTCTTT
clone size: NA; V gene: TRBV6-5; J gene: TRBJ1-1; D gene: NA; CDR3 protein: CDSSCRRGTNTEAFF; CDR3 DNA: TGTGACAGCAGTTGCCGCAGGGGTACGAACACTGAAGCTTTCTTT
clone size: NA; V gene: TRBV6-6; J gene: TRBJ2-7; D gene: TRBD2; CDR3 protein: CASSYPGLAGLSPYEQYF; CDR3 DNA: TGTGCCAGCAGTTACCCCGGACTAGCGGGCTTAAGCCCCTACGAGCAGTACTTC
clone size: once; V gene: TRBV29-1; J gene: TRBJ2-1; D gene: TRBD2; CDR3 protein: CSVEVGLAGIYNEQLF; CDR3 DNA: TGCAGCGTTGAAGTTGGACTAGCAGGCATCTACAATGAGCAGCTCTTC
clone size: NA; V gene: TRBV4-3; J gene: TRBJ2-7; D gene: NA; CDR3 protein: CTSSHDRGAGDEQYF; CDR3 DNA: TGTACCAGCAGCCATGATAGGGGGGCGGGAGACGAGCAGTACTTC
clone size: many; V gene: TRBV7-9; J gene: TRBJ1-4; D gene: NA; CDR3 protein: CASSLGNSAANEKLFF; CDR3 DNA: TGTGCCAGCAGCTTAGGAAATTCGGCGGCTAATGAAAAACTGTTTTTT
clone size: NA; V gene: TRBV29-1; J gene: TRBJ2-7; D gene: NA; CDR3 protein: CSVASGWGLPYELYF; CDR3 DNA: TGCAGCGTTGCGAGTGGATGGGGGTTGCCCTACGAGCTGTACTTC
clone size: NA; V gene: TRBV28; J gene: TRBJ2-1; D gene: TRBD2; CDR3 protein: CASSLFPPSGRRLHNEQFF; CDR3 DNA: TGTGCCAGCAGTTTATTCCCCCCAAGCGGGAGAAGACTCCACAATGAGCAGTTCTTC
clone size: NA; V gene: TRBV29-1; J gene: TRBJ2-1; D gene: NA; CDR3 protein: CSGGSGSQQFF; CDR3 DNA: TGCAGCGGGGGCTCGGGAAGTCAGCAGTTTTTC
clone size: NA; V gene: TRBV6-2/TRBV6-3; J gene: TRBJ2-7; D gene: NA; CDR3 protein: CASSYMGQGYEQYF; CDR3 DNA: TGTGCCAGTAGTTACATGGGGCAGGGCTACGAGCAGTACTTC
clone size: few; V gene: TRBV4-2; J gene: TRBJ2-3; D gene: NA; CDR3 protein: CVSSQGNSADTQYF; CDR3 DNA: TGTGTCAGCAGTCAAGGAAATTCGGCAGATACACAGTATTTT
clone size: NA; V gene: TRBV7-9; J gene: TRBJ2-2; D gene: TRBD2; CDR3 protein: CTSSSPVLAGVPGELFF; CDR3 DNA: TGTACCAGCAGCTCACCCGTACTAGCGGGAGTGCCCGGGGAGCTGTTTTTT
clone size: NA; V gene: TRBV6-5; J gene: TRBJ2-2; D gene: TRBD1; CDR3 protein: CASSYSVTGATGELFF; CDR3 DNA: TGTGCCAGCAGTTACTCGGTGACAGGGGCCACGGGGGAGCTGTTTTTT
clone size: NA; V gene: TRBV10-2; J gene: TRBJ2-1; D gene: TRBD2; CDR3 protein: CASSESRLAGNKHFF; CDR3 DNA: TGCGCCAGCAGTGAGTCGAGACTAGCCGGCAATAAGCACTTCTTC
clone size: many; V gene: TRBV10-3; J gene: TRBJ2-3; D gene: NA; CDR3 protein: CAINQRGPTTDTQYF; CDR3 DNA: TGTGCCATCAACCAGAGGGGACCGACCACAGATACGCAGTATTTT
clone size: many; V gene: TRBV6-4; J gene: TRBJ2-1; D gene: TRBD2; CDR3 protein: CASSDGTSGEQFF; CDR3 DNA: TGTGCCAGCAGTGACGGGACTAGCGGTGAGCAGTTCTTC
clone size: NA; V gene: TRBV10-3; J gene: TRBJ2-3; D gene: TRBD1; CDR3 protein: CTIQRSGQGRSSDTQYF; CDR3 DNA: TGTACCATACAGCGATCTGGACAGGGACGAAGCTCAGATACGCAGTATTTT
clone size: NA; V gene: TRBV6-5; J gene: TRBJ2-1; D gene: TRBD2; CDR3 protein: CARRREGLALYNEQIF; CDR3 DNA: TGTGCCCGCCGTCGAGAGGGACTAGCGCTTTACAATGAGCAGATCTTC
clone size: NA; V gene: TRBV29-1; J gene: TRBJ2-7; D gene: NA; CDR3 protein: CSVESAHYERYF; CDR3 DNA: TGCAGCGTTGAGTCCGCACATTACGAGCGGTACTTC
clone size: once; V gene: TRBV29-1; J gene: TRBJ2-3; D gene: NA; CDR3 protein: CSLGGASGDMQYF; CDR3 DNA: TGCAGCCTAGGGGGGGCATCTGGGGATATGCAGTATTTT
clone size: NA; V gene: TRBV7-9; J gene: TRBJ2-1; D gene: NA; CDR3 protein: CVSNQRQLSYNEQFF; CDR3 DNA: TGTGTCAGCAACCAAAGACAATTATCCTACAATGAGCAGTTCTTC
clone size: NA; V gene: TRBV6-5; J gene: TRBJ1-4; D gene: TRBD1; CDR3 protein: CASRKGQWHEKLFF; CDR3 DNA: TGTGCCAGCAGGAAGGGACAGTGGCATGAAAAACTGTTTTTT
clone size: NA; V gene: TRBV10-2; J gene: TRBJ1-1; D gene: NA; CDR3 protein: CASGEVENTVALF; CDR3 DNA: TGCGCCAGCGGTGAAGTAGAAAACACTGTAGCTTTATTT
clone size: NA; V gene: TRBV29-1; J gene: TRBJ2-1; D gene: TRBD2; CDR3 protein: CSSHGGGENEQFF; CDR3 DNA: TGCAGCTCTCACGGGGGAGGGGAGAATGAGCAGTTCTTC
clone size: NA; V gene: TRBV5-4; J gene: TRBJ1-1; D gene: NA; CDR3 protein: CVSSWGDRSDTEAFF; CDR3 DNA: TGTGTCAGCAGCTGGGGTGACAGATCGGACACTGAAGCTTTCTTT
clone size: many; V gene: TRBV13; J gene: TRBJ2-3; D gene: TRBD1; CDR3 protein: CASSPGTGGTDTQYF; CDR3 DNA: TGTGCCAGCAGCCCTGGGACAGGGGGCACAGATACGCAGTATTTT
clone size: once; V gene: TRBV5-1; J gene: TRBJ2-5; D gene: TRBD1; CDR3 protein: CVSSLTTGAVETQYF; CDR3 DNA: TGCGTCAGCAGCTTGACGACAGGGGCGGTGGAGACCCAGTACTTC
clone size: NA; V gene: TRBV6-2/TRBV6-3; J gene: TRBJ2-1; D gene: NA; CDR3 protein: CASRAGPTGEGYNEQFF; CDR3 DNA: TGTGCCAGCAGGGCAGGTCCCACAGGAGAAGGGTACAATGAGCAGTTCTTC
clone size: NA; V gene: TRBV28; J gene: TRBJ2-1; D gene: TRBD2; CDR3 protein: CASSLGTSGELFF; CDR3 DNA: TGTGCCAGCAGCCTCGGGACTAGCGGTGAGCTATTCTTC
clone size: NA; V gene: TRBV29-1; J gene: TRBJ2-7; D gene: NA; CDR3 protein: CNAMTSGTGIPYERYF; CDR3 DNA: TGCAACGCCATGACATCTGGGACTGGCATTCCCTACGAGCGGTACTTC
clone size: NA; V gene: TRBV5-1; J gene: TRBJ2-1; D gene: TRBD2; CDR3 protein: CAGSLEGGSHEQFF; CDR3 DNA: TGCGCCGGCAGTTTGGAGGGCGGGAGCCATGAGCAGTTCTTC
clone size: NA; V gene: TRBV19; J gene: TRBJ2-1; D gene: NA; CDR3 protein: CASSMNHNEQFF; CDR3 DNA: TGTGCCAGTAGTATGAATCACAATGAGCAGTTCTTC
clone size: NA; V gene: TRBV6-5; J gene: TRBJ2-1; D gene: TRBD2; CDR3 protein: CASSRVGGVVEQLF; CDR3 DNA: TGTGCCAGCAGTCGAGTCGGGGGGGTGGTTGAGCAATTGTTC
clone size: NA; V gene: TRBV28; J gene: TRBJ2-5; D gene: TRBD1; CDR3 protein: CASTPDRMVETQYF; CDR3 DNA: TGTGCCAGCACGCCGGACAGGATGGTAGAGACGCAGTACTTC
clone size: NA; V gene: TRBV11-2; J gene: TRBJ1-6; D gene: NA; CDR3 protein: CASSLGESGYSSPFHF; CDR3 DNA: TGTGCCAGCAGCTTAGGGGAGAGCGGCTATAGTTCACCCTTCCACTTT
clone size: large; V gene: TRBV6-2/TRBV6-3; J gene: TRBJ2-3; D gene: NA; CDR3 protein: CASSFLGRLGGDTQYF; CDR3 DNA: TGTGCCAGCAGCTTCCTAGGACGGCTTGGGGGAGATACGCAGTATTTT